The rows below give T cell receptor beta chains drawn from one sample of a study of T cells after yellow fever vaccination. TCRdb independently ran MiXCR on the 5' RACE reads; one entry per CDR3 protein. The repertoire consists of 300,000 to 350,000 distinct CDR3 sequences, with approximately 4.5% occurring once and the leading ten covering 15% to 20%. The starting material was PBMCs, obtained 15 days after the yellow fever booster vaccination. The source of these receptors is a man aged 18 to 30 who received the YFV17D yellow fever vaccine. CDR3s leave out the opening cysteine and the closing phenylalanine or tryptophan. The order of the fields is V gene, clone size, CDR3 protein. Where a row states a size, it is once, few, many or the class of an expanded clone; other rows omit it.

V: TRBV4-1
size: .
CDR3: ASSQQRTSGGPTDTQY

V: TRBV19
size: .
CDR3: ASSIGEGIQF

V: TRBV11-2
size: .
CDR3: ASSPTTGERVIQY

V: TRBV27
size: many
CDR3: ASSLGTGVDTEAF

V: TRBV28
size: .
CDR3: ASCLGARGNQPQH

V: TRBV4-1
size: many
CDR3: ASSPHHVNTEAF

V: TRBV12-3/TRBV12-4
size: many
CDR3: ASSLAITGTGYGYT

V: TRBV5-1
size: .
CDR3: ASSENQNTEAF

V: TRBV7-3
size: many
CDR3: ASSLFGGQGATGANVLT

V: TRBV7-3
size: few
CDR3: ASSSPGNEDTQY

V: TRBV5-6
size: many
CDR3: ASSSTGIWTDTQY

V: TRBV18
size: .
CDR3: ASSPQGQGHYGYT

V: TRBV18
size: few
CDR3: ASSPSSGGGAYEQY

V: TRBV5-6
size: few
CDR3: ASSLAKGSTYNEQF

V: TRBV7-8
size: many
CDR3: ASSLNSPNEQY

V: TRBV9
size: few
CDR3: ASSEGSSYGGETQY

V: TRBV7-9
size: many
CDR3: ASSRTRDTQY

V: TRBV7-9
size: few
CDR3: ASSPPGLATTGELF

V: TRBV5-1
size: many
CDR3: ATSGTGNTGELF

V: TRBV5-1
size: many
CDR3: ASSSGQGEVNTEAF

V: TRBV2
size: few
CDR3: ASSQSHGEDQETQY

V: TRBV28
size: .
CDR3: ASSLPYQPQH

V: TRBV6-5
size: many
CDR3: ASRPQAPTNEKLF

V: TRBV15
size: many
CDR3: ATSKLLPGELF

V: TRBV7-7
size: many
CDR3: ASSLSGGASTDTQY

V: TRBV20-1
size: .
CDR3: SAREADSLY

V: TRBV12-3/TRBV12-4
size: .
CDR3: ASSTPLGQGGETQY

V: TRBV28
size: few
CDR3: ASREPGKLF

V: TRBV4-1
size: .
CDR3: ASSSRGRPGEKLF

V: TRBV5-1
size: many
CDR3: ASSLSPQTGGNTIY

V: TRBV4-2
size: few
CDR3: ASSQRDSDLYGYT

V: TRBV6-5
size: many
CDR3: ASSLAGDSTDTQY

V: TRBV20-1
size: .
CDR3: SASRQGRGNTEAF